The clone carrying this T cell receptor beta chain was found once. These data come from a study of radiotherapy plus CTLA-4 blockade in lung cancer. Study in general: Objective responses emerged in under 20% of patients, and over 30% attained disease control.

The V gene's germline CDR1 is MDHEN and CDR2 SYDVKM. Trimming took off 1 base at V and 5 bases at J, with 12 bases between the two ends. This CDR3 contains 14 residues. The assay was immunoSEQ multiplex PCR, and TCRdb's table has in-frame clones only and misses some. The sample holds about 98,000 clones, more than 75% seen once. The TCR originated in a human donor with non-small cell lung cancer who had a partial response to radiotherapy plus ipilimumab. The chain links TRBV28 to TRBJ2-7, with TRBD2 as a possible D gene (6 bases). The source material was peripheral blood, sampled from a patient treated with radiotherapy plus ipilimumab. CDR3 sequence reads: CASSLSSGVHEQYF. The CDR3 DNA is TGTGCCAGCAGTTTATCCTCGGGAGTGCACGAGCAGTACTTC.